This T cell receptor beta chain was captured by sequencing in a study of blood T cell repertoires in COVID-19. In the original workflow: Amplification of reference gene primers provided the estimated nucleated cell counts. Measured with immunoSEQ multiplex PCR; TCRdb has only the in-frame clones, and not every one. V and J calls and clone size follow that table, whereas D and trimming were derived from the DNA. Among roughly 200,000 clones, 80% to 90% were seen once, and the ten largest hold about a tenth. This clone was counted a single time. The TCR originated in a man aged 35 to 55 who had recovered from COVID-19. The sample comprised PBMCs or T cells enriched from blood (not recorded which).

The CDR3 nucleotides are TGTGCCAGCAGCCAAGGTCGGAAGGGGACAGATACGCAGTATTTT. Encoded protein: CASSQGRKGTDTQYF. This chain connects TRBV14 to TRBJ2-3; D perhaps matches TRBD1 (5 bases). Trimming cost V 1 base and J 3 bases, with 11 bases left between them. Germline V lookup: CDR1 SGHDN, CDR2 FVKESK. This CDR3 spans 15 amino acids.